This T cell receptor beta chain derives from a study of T cells after yellow fever vaccination. Background on the study: Researchers used SMART-Seq v4 Ultra Low Input to prepare fractions that had low cell numbers. General study findings and limits: Across the CD4 and CD8 compartments, a small share of clonotypes was present in both. FACS-sorted repertoires might harbor abundant contaminating clonotypes from the bulk population.

About this clonotype itself: Its antigen remains unidentified.

Looked up from germline, CDR1 is SEHNR and CDR2 is FQNEAQ (reference sequence). The CDR3 totals 17 residues. V was clipped by 1 base and J by 2 bases, with 17 bases between them. In making TCR cDNA, 5'RACE template switching added a universal primer site and UMIs to it. TCRdb reprocessed the 5' RACE reads via MiXCR and lists one record per CDR3 protein. The sample holds some 600,000 distinct CDR3 sequences, over 9% seen once. This sample comprised PBMCs, obtained on the day of the yellow fever booster vaccination. The chain carries TRBV7-9 and TRBJ2-5; D is uncertain. This TCR was sampled from a man aged 25-45 years who received the YFV17D yellow fever vaccine. The CDR3 DNA reads TGTGCCAGCAGCTTAGGTCGGGCACGGGTCGTTCAAGAGACCCAGTACTTC. Protein product: CASSLGRARVVQETQYF.